Detailed here is one T cell receptor (beta chain). With a much larger clone just one base away, this may be a read error. The TCR beta CDR3 regions underwent amplification using RNA transcripts as the source. Carried out on the TCR CDR3, a first-round RT-PCR used the HTBI primer set. TCRdb reanalysed the multiplex PCR reads using MiXCR and keeps one entry per CDR3 protein. The sample has a few hundred thousand distinct CDR3 sequences; roughly an eighth are singletons. This CDR3 comprises 15 residues. Germline CDR1 is LNHDA and CDR2 is SQIVND (reference sequence). The sample belongs to a study of T cells in Graves' hyperthyroidism and ophthalmopathy.

The rearrangement uses TRBV19 and TRBJ2-7; 7 bases align to TRBD1. This sequence originates from a woman aged 40-49 years with Graves' ophthalmopathy. The sequenced material came from blood. The CDR3 spells CAGSIRTGSLYEQYF. The CDR3 DNA sequence: TGTGCCGGTAGTATCCGGACAGGTTCGTTGTACGAGCAGTACTTC.